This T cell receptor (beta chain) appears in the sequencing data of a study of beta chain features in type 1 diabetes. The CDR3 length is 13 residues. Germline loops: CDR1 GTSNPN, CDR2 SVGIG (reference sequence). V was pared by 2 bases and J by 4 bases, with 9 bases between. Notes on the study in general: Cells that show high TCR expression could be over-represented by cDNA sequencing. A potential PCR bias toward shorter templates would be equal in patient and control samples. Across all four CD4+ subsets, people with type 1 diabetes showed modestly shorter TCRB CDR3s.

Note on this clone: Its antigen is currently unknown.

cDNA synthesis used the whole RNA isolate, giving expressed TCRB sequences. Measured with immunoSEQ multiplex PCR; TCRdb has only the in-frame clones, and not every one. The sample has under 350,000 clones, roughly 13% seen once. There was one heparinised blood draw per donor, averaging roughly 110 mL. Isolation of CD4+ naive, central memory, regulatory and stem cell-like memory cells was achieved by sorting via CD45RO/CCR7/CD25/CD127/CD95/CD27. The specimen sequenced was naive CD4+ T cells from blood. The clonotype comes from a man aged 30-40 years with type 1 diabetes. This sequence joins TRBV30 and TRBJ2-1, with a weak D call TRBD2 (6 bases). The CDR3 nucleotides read TGTGCCTGGAGTTCTGGGACTTACAATGAGCAGTTCTTC. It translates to CAWSSGTYNEQFF.